These 11 T cell receptor beta chains share one sample of origin, sequenced in a study of blood T cell repertoires in COVID-19. The repertoire was sequenced with immunoSEQ multiplex PCR; TCRdb's copy has only in-frame clones and lacks some. This table has about 520,000 clones, 70% to 90% appearing once. Sequenced material: peripheral blood. These receptors were collected from a human donor in a cohort sampled during active COVID-19.

J is TRBJ2-3 and V is TRBV29-1, with a possible D match to TRBD1 (7 bases). CDR3 size: 14 residues. V lost 6 bases and J 6 bases, leaving 19 bases between the germline ends. The germline gives CDR1 SQVTM, CDR2 ANQGSEA. Written as DNA, the CDR3 is TGCAGCGTCCTCAGGGGGGAACACTGGGATACGCAGTATTTT. It encodes CSVLRGEHWDTQYF.

This rearrangement joins TRBV4-1 to TRBJ2-1, with D possibly TRBD2 on 6 matching bases. The CDR3 sequence is 15 residues long. Trimming left V 4 bases short and J 9 bases short, with 19 bases between. The germline V gene encodes CDR1 MGHRA and CDR2 YSYEKL. CDR3 sequence: CASSRDNFRETEQFF. DNA of the CDR3: TGCGCCAGCAGCCGAGATAACTTCCGGGAGACTGAGCAGTTCTTC.

This sequence joins TRBV11-3 and TRBJ2-3, with D possibly TRBD2 on 5 matching bases. The CDR3 runs 14 residues. CDR1 SGHNT and CDR2 YENEEA come from the germline V gene. V lost 5 bases, J lost 4 bases, and 13 bases lay in between. The CDR3 DNA follows: TGTGCCAGCAGCCCCACGAGGGCATCAGATACGCAGTATTTT. Amino acid sequence: CASSPTRASDTQYF.

CDR3 sequence reads: CASNGWATGELFF. The CDR3 coding sequence is TGTGCCAGTAACGGATGGGCGACCGGGGAGCTGTTTTTT. The rearrangement uses TRBV19 and TRBJ2-2; D unclear. The V gene's germline CDR1 is LNHDA and CDR2 SQIVND (reference sequence). CDR3 length: 13 residues. The ends were cut back, 7 bases at V and 5 bases at J, with 11 bases in the middle.

The chain links TRBV27 to TRBJ1-4, with D possibly matching TRBD1 (5 bases). Trimming took off 0 bases at V and 4 bases at J, with 18 bases between the two ends. This CDR3 region has 18 residues. In germline, CDR1 is MNHEY, CDR2 SMNVEV (reference sequence). The CDR3 bases are TGTGCCAGCAGTTTATCCTTCGGGGGGATCTCGGGTAATGAAAAACTGTTTTTT. Its protein is CASSLSFGGISGNEKLFF.

This clone occurred a few times. This chain links TRBV30 with TRBJ2-2; D may be TRBD2 (5 bases). Per the germline V gene, CDR1 is GTSNPN and CDR2 is SVGIG (reference sequence). The V gene lost 4 bases and the J gene lost 1 base, with 10 bases spanning the gap. CDR3 length equals 14 residues. CDR3 loop: CAWTPGRNTGELFF. CDR3 coding DNA: TGTGCCTGGACCCCGGGGAGGAACACCGGGGAGCTGTTTTTT.

This clone has just a few counts. The chain employs TRBV5-5 and TRBJ2-6; 7 nucleotides match TRBD1. This CDR3 has 16 amino acids. Germline V gene lookup returns CDR1 SGHKS and CDR2 YYEKEE (reference sequence). V lost 3 bases and J lost 3; bases outside the gene matches: 6. The DNA for the CDR3 is TGTGCCAGCAGCTCCTTACAGGGGCTTGGGGCCAACGTCCTGACTTTC. Translating gives CASSSLQGLGANVLTF.

This rearrangement joins TRBV2 to TRBJ2-2, with D perhaps matching TRBD2 (5 bases). This CDR3 region has 15 residues. From germline, CDR1 is SNHLY and CDR2 FYNNEI. V shed 4 bases and J shed 1 base, with 10 bases lying between them. The CDR3 coding sequence is TGTGCCAGCAGTGGGCTAGCCCTGAACACCGGGGAGCTGTTTTTT. Translation gives CASSGLALNTGELFF.

The chain carries TRBV27 and TRBJ2-7; tentatively, D is TRBD2 (6 bases). V dropped 5 bases and J dropped 2 bases, with 16 bases sitting between them. The CDR3 totals 15 residues. Germline CDR1 is MNHEY and CDR2 is SMNVEV (reference sequence). The CDR3 protein is CASSPRSGGPYEQYF. The CDR3 nucleotides read TGTGCCAGCAGTCCTCGTTCCGGGGGACCCTACGAGCAGTACTTC.

The chain joins TRBV7-3 to TRBJ2-3; D is unresolved. Between the trimmed V and J ends, which lost 1 base and 0 bases, there was a span of 8 bases. The CDR3 sequence is 15 residues long. In germline, CDR1 is SGHTA, CDR2 FQGTGA. DNA for the CDR3: TGTGCCAGCAGCTTAATGGCGGTTAGCACAGATACGCAGTATTTT. As protein: CASSLMAVSTDTQYF.

The chain has TRBV29-1 and TRBJ1-4; possible D gene TRBD1, 5 bases. The CDR3 is 14 amino acids. The V end lost 4 bases, the J end lost 3 bases, and 12 bases lay between the germline ends. The germline gives CDR1 SQVTM, CDR2 ANQGSEA. The CDR3 sequence is CSVAKGPANEKLFF. DNA of the CDR3: TGCAGCGTTGCGAAGGGGCCGGCTAATGAAAAACTGTTTTTT.